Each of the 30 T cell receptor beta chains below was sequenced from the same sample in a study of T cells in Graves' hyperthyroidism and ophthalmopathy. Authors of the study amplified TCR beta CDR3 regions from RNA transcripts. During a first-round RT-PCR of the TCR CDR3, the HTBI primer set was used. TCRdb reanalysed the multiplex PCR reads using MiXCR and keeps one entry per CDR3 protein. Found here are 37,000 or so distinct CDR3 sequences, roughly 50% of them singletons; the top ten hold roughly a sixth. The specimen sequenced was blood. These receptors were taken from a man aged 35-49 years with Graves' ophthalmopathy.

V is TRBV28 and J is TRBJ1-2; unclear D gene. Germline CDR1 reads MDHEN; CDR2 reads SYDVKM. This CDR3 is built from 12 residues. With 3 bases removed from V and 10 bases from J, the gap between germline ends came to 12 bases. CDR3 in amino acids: CASSLGTYDYTF. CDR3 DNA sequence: TGTGCCAGCAGTTTGGGCACCTACGACTACACCTTC.

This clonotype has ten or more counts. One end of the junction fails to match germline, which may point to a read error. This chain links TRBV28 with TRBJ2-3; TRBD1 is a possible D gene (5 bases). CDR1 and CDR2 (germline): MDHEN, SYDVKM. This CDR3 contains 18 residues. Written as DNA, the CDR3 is TGTGCCAGCAGCTTATCCCCCTTACAGCGAAAGGGGACAGATACGCAGTATTTT. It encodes CASSLSPLQRKGTDTQYF.

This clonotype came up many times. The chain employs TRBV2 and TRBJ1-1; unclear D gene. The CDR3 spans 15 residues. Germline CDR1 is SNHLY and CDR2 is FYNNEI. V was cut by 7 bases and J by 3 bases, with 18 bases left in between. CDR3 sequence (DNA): TGTGCCAGCACCCTCGTTACTAAATCGGACACTGAAGCTTTCTTT. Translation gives CASTLVTKSDTEAFF.

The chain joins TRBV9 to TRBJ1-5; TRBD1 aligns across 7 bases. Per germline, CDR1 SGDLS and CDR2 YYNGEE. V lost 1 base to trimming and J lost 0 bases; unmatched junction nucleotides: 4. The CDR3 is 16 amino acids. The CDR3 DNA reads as TGTGCCAGCAGCGTAAAAAACAGGGGTAGCAATCAGCCCCAGCATTTT. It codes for CASSVKNRGSNQPQHF.

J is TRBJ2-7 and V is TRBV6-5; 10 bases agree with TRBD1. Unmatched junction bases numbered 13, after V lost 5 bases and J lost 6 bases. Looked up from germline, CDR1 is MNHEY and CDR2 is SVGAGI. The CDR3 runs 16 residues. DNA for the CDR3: TGTGCCAGCAGTCCCTTAACCGTGACAGGGGGCTGCGAGCAGTACTTC. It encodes CASSPLTVTGGCEQYF.

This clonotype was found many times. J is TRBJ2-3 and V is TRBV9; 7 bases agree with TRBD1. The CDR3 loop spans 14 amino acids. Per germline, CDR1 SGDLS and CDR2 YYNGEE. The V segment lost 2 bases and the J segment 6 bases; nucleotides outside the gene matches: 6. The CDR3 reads CASSVQTGLDTQYF. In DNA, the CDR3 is TGTGCCAGCAGCGTCCAGACAGGGTTGGATACGCAGTATTTT.

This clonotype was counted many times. CDR3 sequence reads: CSASVKRDIAKNIQYF. DNA for the CDR3: TGCAGTGCTAGCGTTAAGCGGGACATAGCCAAAAACATTCAGTACTTC. The chain combines TRBV20-1 with TRBJ2-4; TRBD2 is a possible D gene (7 bases). CDR3 length: 16 residues. The germline V gene has CDR1 DFQATT and CDR2 SNEGSKA (reference sequence). V was trimmed by 3 bases and J by 0 bases, leaving 15 bases between them.

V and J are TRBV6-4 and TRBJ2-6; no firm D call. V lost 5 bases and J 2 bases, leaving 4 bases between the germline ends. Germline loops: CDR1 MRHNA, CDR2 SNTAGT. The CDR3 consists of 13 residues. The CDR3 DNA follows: TGTGCCAGCAGTCAAACTGGGGCCAACGTCCTGACTTTC. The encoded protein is CASSQTGANVLTF.

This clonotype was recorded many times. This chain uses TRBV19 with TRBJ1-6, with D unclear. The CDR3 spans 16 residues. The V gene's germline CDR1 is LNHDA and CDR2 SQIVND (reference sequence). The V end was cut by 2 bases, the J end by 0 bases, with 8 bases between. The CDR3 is CASSINPSSYNSPLHF. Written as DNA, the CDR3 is TGTGCCAGTAGTATAAACCCGAGCTCCTATAATTCACCCCTCCACTTT. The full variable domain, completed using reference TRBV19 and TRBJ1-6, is DGGITQSPKYLFRKEGQNVTLSCEQNLNHDAMYWYRQDPGQGLRLIYYSQIVNDFQKGDIAEGYSVSREKKESFPLTVTSAQKNPTAFYLCASSINPSSYNSPLHFGNGTRLTVT.

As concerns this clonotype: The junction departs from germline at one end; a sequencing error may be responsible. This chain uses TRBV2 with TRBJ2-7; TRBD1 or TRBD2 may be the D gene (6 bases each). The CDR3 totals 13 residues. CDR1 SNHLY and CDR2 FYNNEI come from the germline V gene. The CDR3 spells CASSQEGGAEQYF. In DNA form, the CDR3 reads TGCGCCAGCAGCCAAGAGGGGGGCGCCGAGCAGTACTTC.

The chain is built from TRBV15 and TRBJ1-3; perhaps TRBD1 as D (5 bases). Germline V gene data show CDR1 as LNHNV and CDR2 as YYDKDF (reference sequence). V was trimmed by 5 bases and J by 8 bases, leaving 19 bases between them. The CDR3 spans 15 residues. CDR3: CATSAMWSRGYTIYF. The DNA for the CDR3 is TGTGCCACCAGCGCCATGTGGAGTAGGGGCTACACCATATATTTT.

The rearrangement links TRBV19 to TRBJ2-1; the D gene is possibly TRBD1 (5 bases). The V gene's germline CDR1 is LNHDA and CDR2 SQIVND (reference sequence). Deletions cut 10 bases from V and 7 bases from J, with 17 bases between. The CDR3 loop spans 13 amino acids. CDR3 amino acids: CATEQDSSNEQFF. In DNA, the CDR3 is TGTGCCACTGAACAGGATTCGAGTAATGAGCAGTTCTTC.

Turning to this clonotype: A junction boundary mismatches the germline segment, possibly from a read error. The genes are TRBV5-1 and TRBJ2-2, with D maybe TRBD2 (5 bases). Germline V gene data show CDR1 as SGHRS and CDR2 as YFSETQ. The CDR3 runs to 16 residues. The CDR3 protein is CASSLDGSPTYNEQFF. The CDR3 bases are TGCGCCAGCAGCTTGGATGGGAGCCCTACTTACAATGAGCAGTTTTTT. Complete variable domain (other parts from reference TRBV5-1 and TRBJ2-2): KAGVTQTPRYLIKTRGQQVTLSCSPISGHRSVSWYQQTPGQGLQFLFEYFSETQRNKGNFPGRFSGRQFSNSRSEMNVSTLELGDSALYLCASSLDGSPTYNEQFFGEGSRLTVL.

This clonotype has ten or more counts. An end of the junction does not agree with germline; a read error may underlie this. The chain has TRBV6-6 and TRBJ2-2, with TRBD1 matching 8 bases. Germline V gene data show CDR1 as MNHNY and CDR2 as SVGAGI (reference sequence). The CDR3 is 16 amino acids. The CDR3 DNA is TGTGCCAGCAGGATCGACAGGGGAGGAAACATCGGGGAGCTGTTTTTT. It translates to CASRIDRGGNIGELFF.

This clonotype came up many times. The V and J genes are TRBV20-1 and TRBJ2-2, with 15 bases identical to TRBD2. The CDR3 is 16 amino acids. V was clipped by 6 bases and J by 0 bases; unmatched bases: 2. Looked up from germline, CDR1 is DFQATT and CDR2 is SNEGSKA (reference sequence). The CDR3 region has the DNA TGCAGTGCCAGGACTAGCGGGGGGGCGAACACCGGGGAGCTGTTTTTT. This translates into CSARTSGGANTGELFF.

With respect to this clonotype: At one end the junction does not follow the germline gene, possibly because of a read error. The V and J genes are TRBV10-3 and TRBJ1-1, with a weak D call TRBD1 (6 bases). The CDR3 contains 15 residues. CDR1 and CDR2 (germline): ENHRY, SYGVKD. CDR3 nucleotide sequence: TGTGCCGTCAGGAGGACCTCTACAGGGCGCCCTGAAGCTCTCTTT. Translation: CAVRRTSTGRPEALF.

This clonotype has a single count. CDR3 in amino acids: CATRQGEQYF. Written as DNA, the CDR3 is TGTGCCACAAGACAGGGGGAGCAGTACTTC. The rearrangement joins TRBV2 to TRBJ2-7, with TRBD1 matching over 8 bases. There are 10 residues in the CDR3. The ends lost 10 bases at V and 7 bases at J; junction bases unmatched: 3. Germline CDR1 is SNHLY and CDR2 is FYNNEI.

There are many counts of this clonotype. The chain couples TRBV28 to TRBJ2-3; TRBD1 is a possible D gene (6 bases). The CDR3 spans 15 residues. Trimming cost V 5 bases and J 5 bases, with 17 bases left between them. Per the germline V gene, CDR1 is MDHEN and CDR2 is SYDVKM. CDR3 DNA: TGTGCCAGCAGTCCCCGCGGCAGGGGCAAAGATACGCAGTATTTT. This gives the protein CASSPRGRGKDTQYF.

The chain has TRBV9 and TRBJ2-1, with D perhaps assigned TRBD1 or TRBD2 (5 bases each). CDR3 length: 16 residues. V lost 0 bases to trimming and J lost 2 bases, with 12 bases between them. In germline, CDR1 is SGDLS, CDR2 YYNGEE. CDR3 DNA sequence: TGTGCCAGCAGCGTAGAATACGGGACGACCTACAATGAGCAGTTCTTC. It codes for CASSVEYGTTYNEQFF.

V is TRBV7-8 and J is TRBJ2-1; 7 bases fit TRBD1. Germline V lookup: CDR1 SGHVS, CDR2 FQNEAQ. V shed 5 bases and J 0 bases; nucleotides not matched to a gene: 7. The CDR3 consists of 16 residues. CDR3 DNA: TGTGCCAGCAGCAAAACAGGGGTGGACTCCTACAATGAGCAGTTCTTC. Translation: CASSKTGVDSYNEQFF.

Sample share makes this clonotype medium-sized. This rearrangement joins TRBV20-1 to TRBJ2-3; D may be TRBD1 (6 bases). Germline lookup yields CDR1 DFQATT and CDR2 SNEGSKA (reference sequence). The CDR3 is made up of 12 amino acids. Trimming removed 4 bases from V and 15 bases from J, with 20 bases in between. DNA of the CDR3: TGCAGTGCTATAGGATTTGCAGGGGCCGTATATTTT. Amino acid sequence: CSAIGFAGAVYF.

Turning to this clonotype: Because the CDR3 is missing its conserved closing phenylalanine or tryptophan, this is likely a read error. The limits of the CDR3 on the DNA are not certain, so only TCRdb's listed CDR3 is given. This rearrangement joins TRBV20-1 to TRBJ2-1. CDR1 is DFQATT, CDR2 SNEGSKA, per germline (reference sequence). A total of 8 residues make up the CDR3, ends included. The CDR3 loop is CSARAFTG.

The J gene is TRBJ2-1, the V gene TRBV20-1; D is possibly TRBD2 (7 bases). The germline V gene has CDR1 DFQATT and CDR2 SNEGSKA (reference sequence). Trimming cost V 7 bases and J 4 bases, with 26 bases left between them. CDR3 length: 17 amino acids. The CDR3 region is CSVGELVGGPWYNEQFF. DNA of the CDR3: TGCAGTGTAGGAGAATTAGTGGGGGGGCCGTGGTACAATGAGCAGTTCTTC.

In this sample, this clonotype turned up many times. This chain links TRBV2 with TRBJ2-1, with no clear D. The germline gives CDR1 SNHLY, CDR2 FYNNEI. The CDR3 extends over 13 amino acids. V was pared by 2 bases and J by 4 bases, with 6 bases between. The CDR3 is CASSELGYNEQFF. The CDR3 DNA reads TGTGCCAGCAGTGAACTGGGTTACAATGAGCAGTTCTTC. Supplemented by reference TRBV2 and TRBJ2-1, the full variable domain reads EPEVTQTPSHQVTQMGQEVILRCVPISNHLYFYWYRQILGQKVEFLVSFYNNEISEKSEIFDDQFSVERPDGSNFTLKIRSTKLEDSAMYFCASSELGYNEQFFGPGTRLTVL.

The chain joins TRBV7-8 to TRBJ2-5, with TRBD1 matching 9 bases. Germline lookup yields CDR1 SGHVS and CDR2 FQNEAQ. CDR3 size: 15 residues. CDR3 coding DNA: TGTGGCAGGAGCCGACAGGGGGATCGAAGGGAGACCCAGTACTTC. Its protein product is CGRSRQGDRRETQYF.

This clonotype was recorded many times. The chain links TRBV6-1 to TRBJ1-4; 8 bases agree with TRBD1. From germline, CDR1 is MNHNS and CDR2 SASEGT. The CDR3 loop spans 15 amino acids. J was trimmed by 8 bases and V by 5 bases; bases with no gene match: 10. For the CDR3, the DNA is TGTGCCAGCAGTCCCCAGGGGGCCGTGGGGGAAAAACTGTTTTTT. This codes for CASSPQGAVGEKLFF.

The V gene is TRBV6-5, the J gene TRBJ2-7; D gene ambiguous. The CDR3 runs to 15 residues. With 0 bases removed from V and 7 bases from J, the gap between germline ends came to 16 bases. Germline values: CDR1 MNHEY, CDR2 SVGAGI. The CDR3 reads CASSYSRNQIVEQYF. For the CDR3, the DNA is TGTGCCAGCAGTTACTCCCGGAACCAGATCGTTGAGCAGTACTTC.

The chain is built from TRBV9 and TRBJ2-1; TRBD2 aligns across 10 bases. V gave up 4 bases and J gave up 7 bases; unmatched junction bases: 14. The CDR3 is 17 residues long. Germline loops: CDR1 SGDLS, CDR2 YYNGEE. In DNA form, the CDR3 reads TGTGCCAGCAGCTTCAAGGGGGAGCGGGGGGGATGGAATGAGCAGTTCTTC. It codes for CASSFKGERGGWNEQFF.

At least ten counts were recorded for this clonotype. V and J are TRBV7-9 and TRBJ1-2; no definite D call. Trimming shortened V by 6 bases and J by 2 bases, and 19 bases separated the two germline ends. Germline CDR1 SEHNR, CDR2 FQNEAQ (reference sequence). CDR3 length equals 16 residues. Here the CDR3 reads CASSPLKYGINYGYTF. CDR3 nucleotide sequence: TGTGCCAGCAGTCCCCTCAAATATGGTATCAACTATGGCTACACCTTC.

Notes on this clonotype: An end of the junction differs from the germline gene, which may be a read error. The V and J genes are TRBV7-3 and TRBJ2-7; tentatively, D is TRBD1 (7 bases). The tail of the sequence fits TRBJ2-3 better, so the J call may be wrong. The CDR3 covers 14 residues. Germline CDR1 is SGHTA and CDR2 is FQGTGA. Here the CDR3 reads CASSPRGDPETQYF. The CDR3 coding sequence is TGTGCCAGCAGCCCCAGGGGGGACCCAGAGACGCAGTATTTT.